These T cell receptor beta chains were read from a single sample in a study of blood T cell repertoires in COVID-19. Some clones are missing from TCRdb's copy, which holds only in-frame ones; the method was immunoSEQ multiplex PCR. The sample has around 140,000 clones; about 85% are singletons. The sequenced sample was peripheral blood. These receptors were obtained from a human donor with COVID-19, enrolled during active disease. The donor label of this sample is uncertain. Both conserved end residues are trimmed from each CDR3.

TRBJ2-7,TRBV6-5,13,ASRPQGVWTYEQY
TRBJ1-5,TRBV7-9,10,ASSLVNQPQH
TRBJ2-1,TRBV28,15,ASSSGRGRTGYNEQF
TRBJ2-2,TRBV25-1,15,ASSDLPGQKNTGELF
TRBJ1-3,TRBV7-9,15,ASSLDTGYLSGNTIY
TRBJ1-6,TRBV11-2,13,ASSLIGGRNSPLH
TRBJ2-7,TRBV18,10,ASSPSDYEQY
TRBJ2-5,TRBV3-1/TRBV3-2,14,ASSSLAGGDQETQY
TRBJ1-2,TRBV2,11,ASTLGAEYGYT
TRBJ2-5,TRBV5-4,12,ASSRGQGGETQY
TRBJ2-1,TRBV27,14,ASSLHHGTGLNEQF
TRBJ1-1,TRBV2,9,ASSESPEAF
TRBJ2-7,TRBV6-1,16,ASSELVPGLAEHYEQY
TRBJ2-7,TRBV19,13,ASSPGTGVSYEQY
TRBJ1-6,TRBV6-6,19,ASSPTTGPIMDGYNNSPLH
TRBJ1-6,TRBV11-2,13,ASSPKATENSPLH
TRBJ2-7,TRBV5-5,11,ASSLEAALEQY
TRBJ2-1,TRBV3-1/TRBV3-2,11,ASGLAGGNEQF
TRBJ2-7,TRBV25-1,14,ASRGDRDYSSYEQY
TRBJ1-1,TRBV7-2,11,ASSWGQYTEAF
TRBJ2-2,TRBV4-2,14,ASSQDVGGAGGELF
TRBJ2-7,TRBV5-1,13,ASSLGAGGPYEQY
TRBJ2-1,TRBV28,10,ASSSPGYEQF
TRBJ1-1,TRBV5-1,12,ASSPRGTDLEAF
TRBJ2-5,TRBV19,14,ASSIAQRGNQETQY
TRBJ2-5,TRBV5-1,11,ASSLAYRETQY
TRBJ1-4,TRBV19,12,ASSTDVPREKLF
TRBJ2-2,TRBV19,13,ASSLYTGNTGELF
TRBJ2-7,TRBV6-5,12,ASRRGTLAYEQY
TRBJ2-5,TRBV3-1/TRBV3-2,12,ASSPNQYQETQY
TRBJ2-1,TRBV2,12,ASKNLGTSTHKF
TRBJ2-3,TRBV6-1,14,ASSETNLRGVDTQY
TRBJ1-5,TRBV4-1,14,ASSQTSGGGNQPQH
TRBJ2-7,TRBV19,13,ASRPSAGHTYEQY
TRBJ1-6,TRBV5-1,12,ASSPDGGNSPLH
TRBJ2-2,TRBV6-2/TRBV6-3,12,ASSAGYNTGELF
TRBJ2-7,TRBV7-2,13,ASSSNHRGPYEQY
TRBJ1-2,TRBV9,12,ASSLPGGPYGYT
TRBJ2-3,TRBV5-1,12,ASSLDRGLNTQY
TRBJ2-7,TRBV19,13,ASSVPGQGTREQY
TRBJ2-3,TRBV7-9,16,ASIRGGAYLSSTDTQY
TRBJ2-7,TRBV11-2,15,ASSLDSPTWENYEQY
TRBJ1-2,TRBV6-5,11,ASSLLRGYGYT
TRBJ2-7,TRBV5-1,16,ASSLGFLAGAFSYEQY
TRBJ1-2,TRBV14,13,ASSQEVRPNYGYT
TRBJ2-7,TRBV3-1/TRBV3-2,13,ASSQDPRGSYEQY
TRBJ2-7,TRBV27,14,ASSLSRQGGSYEQY
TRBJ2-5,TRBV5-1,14,ASSASSGASQETQY
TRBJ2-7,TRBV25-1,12,ASSEGTGDYEQY
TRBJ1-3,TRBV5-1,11,ASSLDRGNTIY
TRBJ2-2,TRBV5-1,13,ASKLGQQNTGELF